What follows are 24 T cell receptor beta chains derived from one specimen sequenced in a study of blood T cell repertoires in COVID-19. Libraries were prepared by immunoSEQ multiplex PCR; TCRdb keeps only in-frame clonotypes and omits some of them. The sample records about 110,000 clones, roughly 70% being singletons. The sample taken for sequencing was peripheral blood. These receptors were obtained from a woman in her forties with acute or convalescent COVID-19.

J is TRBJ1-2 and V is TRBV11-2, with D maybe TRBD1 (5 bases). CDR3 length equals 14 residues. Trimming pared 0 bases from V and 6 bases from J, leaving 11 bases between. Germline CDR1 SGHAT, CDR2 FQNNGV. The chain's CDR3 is CASSLDVWGDGYTF. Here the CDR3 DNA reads TGTGCCAGCAGCTTAGATGTTTGGGGGGATGGCTACACCTTC. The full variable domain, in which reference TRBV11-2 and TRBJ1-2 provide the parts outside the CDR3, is EAGVAQSPRYKIIEKRQSVAFWCNPISGHATLYWYQQILGQGPKLLIQFQNNGVVDDSQLPKDRFSAERLKGVDSTLKIQPAKLEDSAVYLCASSLDVWGDGYTFGSGTRLTVV.

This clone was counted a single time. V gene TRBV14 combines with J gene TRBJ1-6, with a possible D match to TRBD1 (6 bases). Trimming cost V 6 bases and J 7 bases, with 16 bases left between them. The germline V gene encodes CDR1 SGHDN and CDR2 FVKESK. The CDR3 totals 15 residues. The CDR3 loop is CASSRFRDTNSPLHF. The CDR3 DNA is TGTGCCAGCAGTCGATTCCGGGACACAAATTCACCCCTCCACTTT.

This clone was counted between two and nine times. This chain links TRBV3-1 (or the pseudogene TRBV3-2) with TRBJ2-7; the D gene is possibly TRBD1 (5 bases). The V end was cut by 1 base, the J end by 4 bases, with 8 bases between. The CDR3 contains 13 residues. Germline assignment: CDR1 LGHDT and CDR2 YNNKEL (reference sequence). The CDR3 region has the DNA TGTGCCAGCAGCCAAGGGGGCGGATACGAGCAGTACTTC. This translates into CASSQGGGYEQYF.

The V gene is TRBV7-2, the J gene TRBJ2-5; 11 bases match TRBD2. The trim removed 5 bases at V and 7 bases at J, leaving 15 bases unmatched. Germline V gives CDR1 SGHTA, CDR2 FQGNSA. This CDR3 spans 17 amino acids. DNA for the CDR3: TGTGCCAGCAGCCTGGGGTTAGCGGGGGGGTCCCTAGGGACCCAGTACTTC. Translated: CASSLGLAGGSLGTQYF.

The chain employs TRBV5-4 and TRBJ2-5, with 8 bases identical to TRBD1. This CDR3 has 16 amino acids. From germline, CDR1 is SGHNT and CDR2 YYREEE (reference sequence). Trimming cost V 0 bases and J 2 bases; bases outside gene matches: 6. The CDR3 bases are TGTGCCAGCAGCTTGGGGGACAGGTCAGAGCAAGAGACCCAGTACTTC. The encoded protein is CASSLGDRSEQETQYF.

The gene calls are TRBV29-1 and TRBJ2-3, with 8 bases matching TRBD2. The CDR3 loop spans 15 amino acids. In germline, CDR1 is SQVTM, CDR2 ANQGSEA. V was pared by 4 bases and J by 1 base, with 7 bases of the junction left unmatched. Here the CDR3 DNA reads TGCAGCGTTGGGGAACTAGCGGCAGGCACAGATACGCAGTATTTT. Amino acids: CSVGELAAGTDTQYF.

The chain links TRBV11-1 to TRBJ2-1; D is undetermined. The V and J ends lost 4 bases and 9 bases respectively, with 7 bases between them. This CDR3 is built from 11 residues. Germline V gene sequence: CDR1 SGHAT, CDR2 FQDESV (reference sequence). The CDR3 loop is CASSSGGEQFF. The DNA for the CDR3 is TGTGCCAGCAGCTCAGGTGGTGAGCAGTTCTTC.

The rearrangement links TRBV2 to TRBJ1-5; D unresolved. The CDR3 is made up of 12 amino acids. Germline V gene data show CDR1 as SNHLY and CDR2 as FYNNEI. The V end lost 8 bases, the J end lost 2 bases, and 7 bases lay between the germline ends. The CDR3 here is CASQRGNQPQHF. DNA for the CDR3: TGTGCCAGCCAGAGGGGCAATCAGCCCCAGCATTTT.

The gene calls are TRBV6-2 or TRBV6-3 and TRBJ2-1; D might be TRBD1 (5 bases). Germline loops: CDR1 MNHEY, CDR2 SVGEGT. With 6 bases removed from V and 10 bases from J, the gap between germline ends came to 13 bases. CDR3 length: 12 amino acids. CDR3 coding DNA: TGTGCCAGCAGCACTCAAGGGGCCGAGCAGTTCTTC. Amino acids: CASSTQGAEQFF.

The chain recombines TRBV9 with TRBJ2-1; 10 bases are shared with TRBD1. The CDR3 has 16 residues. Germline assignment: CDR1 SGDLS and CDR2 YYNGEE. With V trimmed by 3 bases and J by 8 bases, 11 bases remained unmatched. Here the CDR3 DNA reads TGTGCCAGCAGCGCCCAACCGGGACAGGGGTGGGATGAGCAGTTCTTC. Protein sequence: CASSAQPGQGWDEQFF.

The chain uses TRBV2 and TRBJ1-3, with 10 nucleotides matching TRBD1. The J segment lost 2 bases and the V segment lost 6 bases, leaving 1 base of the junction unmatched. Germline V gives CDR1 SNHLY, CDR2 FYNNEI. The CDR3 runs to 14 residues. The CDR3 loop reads CASRGTGAGNTIYF. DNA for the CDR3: TGTGCCAGCAGGGGGACAGGGGCTGGAAACACCATATATTTT.

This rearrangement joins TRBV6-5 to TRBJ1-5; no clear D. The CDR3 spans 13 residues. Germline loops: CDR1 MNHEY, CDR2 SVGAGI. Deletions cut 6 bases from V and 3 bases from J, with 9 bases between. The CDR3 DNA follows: TGTGCCAGCAGCCTATCGCTCAATCAGCCCCAGCATTTT. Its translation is CASSLSLNQPQHF.

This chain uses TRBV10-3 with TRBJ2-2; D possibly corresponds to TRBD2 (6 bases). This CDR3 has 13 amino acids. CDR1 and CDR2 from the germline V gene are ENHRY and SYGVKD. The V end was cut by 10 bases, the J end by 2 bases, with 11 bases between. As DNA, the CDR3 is TGTGCCACCGGGACTTTAAACACCGGGGAGCTGTTTTTT. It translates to CATGTLNTGELFF.

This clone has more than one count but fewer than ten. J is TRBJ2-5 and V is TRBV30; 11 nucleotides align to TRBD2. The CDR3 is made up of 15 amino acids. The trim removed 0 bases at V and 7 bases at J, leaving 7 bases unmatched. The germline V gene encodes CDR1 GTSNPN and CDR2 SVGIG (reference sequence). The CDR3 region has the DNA TGTGCCTGGAGTGTACGGCTAGCGGGGGGAGGGACCCAGTACTTC. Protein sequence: CAWSVRLAGGGTQYF.

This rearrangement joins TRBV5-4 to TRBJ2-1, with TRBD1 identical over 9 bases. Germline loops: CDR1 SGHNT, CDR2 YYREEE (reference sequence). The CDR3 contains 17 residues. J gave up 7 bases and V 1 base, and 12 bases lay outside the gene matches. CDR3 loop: CASSLMGSRQGGNEQFF. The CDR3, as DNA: TGTGCCAGCAGCTTGATGGGTTCGCGACAGGGGGGGAATGAGCAGTTCTTC.

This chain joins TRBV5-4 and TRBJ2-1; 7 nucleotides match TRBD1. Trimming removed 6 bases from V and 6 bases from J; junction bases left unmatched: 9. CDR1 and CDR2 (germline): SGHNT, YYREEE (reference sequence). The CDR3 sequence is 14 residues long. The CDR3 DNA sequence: TGTGCCAGCATCAAGACAGGGAGTACCAATGAGCAGTTCTTC. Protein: CASIKTGSTNEQFF.

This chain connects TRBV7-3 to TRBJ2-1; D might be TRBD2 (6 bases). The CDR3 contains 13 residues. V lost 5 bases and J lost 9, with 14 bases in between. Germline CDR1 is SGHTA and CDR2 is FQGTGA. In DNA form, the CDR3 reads TGTGCCAGCAGCCCGGTGGGGGGATTTGAGCAGTTCTTC. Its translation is CASSPVGGFEQFF.

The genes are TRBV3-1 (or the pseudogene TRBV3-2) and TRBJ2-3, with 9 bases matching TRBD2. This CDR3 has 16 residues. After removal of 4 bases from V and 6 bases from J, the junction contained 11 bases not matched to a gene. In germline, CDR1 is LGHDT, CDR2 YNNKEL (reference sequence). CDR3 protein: CASSLLAGPRGDTQYF. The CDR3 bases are TGTGCCAGCAGCCTTCTAGCGGGGCCCCGAGGGGATACGCAGTATTTT.

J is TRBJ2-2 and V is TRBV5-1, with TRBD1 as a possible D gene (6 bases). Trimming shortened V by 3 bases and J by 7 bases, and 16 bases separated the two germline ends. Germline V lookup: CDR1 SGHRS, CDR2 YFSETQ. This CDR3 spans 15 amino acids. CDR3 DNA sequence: TGCGCCAGCAGCTCCACCAGGGGAAAGGGCGGGGAGCTGTTTTTT. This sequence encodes CASSSTRGKGGELFF. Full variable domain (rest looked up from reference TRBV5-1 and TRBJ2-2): KAGVTQTPRYLIKTRGQQVTLSCSPISGHRSVSWYQQTPGQGLQFLFEYFSETQRNKGNFPGRFSGRQFSNSRSEMNVSTLELGDSALYLCASSSTRGKGGELFFGEGSRLTVL.

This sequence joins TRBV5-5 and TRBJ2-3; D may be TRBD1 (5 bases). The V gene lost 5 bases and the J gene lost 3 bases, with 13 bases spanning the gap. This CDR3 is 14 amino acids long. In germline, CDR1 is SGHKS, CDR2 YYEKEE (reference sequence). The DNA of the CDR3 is TGTGCCAGCAGGTCAGGGTTGGCTACAGATACGCAGTATTTT. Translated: CASRSGLATDTQYF. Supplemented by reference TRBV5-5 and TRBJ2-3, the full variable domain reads DAGVTQSPTHLIKTRGQQVTLRCSPISGHKSVSWYQQVLGQGPQFIFQYYEKEERGRGNFPDRFSARQFPNYSSELNVNALLLGDSALYLCASRSGLATDTQYFGPGTRLTVL.

CDR3 in amino acids: CASSLVAGSNEKLFF. The CDR3 region has the DNA TGTGCCAGCAGTCTCGTGGCCGGGAGTAATGAAAAACTGTTTTTT. The chain links TRBV11-2 to TRBJ1-4, with D unclear. Germline CDR1 is SGHAT and CDR2 is FQNNGV. The V end was cut by 6 bases, the J end by 4 bases, with 15 bases between. The CDR3 is 15 residues long. The full variable domain, in which reference TRBV11-2 and TRBJ1-4 provide the parts outside the CDR3, is EAGVAQSPRYKIIEKRQSVAFWCNPISGHATLYWYQQILGQGPKLLIQFQNNGVVDDSQLPKDRFSAERLKGVDSTLKIQPAKLEDSAVYLCASSLVAGSNEKLFFGSGTQLSVL.

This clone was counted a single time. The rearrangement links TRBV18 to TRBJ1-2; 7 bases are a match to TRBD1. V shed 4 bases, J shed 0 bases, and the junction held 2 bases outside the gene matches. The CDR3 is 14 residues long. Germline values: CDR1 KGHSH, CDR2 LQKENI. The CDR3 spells CASSRDRANYGYTF. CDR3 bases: TGTGCCAGCTCACGCGACAGGGCTAACTATGGCTACACCTTC.

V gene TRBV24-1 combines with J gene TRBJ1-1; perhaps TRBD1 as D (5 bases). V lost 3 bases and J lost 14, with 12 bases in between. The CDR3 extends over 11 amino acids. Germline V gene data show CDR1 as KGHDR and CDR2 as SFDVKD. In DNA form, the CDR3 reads TGTGCCACCAGTGATAACCACAGGCTATTCTTT. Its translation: CATSDNHRLFF.

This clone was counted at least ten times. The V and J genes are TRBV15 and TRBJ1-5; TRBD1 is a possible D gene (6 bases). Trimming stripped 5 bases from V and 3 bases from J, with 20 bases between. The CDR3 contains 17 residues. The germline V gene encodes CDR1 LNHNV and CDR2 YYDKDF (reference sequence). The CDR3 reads CATSDLTGKGVNQPQHF. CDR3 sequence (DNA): TGTGCCACCAGCGACCTCACAGGGAAAGGGGTCAATCAGCCCCAGCATTTT.